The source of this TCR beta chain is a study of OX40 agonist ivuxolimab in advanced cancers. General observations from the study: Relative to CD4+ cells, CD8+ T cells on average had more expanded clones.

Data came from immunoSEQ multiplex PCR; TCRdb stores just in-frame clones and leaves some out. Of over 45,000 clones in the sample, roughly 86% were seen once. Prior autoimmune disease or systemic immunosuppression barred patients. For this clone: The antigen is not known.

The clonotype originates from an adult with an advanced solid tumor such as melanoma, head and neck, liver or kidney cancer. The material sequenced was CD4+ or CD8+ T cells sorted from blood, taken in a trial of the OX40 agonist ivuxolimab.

The CDR3 bases are TGTGCCAGCTCACCCTCCCAGGGGGGCAATGAAAAACTGTTTTTT. Encoded protein: CASSPSQGGNEKLFF. V gene TRBV18 combines with J gene TRBJ1-4, with 7 bases matching TRBD1. Germline V gene sequence: CDR1 KGHSH, CDR2 LQKENI. The length of the CDR3 is 15 residues. J lost 5 bases, V lost 3 bases, and 6 bases had no gene match.